What follows is one T cell receptor (beta chain) and its context. Other DNA variants within this sample encode the same CDR3. The data belong to a study of control samples from healthy donors and cancer patients. V lost 2 bases and J 2 bases, leaving 6 bases between the germline ends. Germline V CDR1 and CDR2: GTSNPN, SVGIG (reference sequence). The CDR3 is made up of 12 amino acids. Sequencing used immunoSEQ multiplex PCR; TCRdb keeps in-frame clones, though not all of them. The sample has roughly 400,000 clones, about 93% seen once. This TCR derives from a man in his forties with head and neck cancer. The J gene is TRBJ1-1, the V gene TRBV30, with D unresolved. Sequencing was carried out using PBMCs. This chain's CDR3 is CAWSPGNTEAFF. The CDR3 nucleotides are TGTGCCTGGAGTCCTGGAAACACTGAAGCTTTCTTT.